These 20 T cell receptor beta chains were all obtained from the same sample, sequenced in a study of brain T cells in children with intractable seizures. The repertoire was sequenced with immunoSEQ multiplex PCR; TCRdb's copy has only in-frame clones and lacks some. The table lists about 80,000 clones, around 90% of them singletons. Sequencing was performed on peripheral blood, taken at surgery. The receptors were gathered from a girl aged 2-10 years with Rasmussen encephalitis and intractable seizures.

The table lists this clone with a count of one. This chain links TRBV4-2 with TRBJ2-7; D ambiguous. The CDR3 is 15 amino acids. The V gene lost 0 bases and the J gene lost 2 bases, with 11 bases spanning the gap. Germline values: CDR1 LGHNA, CDR2 YNFKEQ. The chain's CDR3 is CASSQEGALTYEQYF. CDR3 bases: TGTGCCAGCAGCCAAGAAGGAGCGCTTACCTACGAGCAGTACTTC.

This sequence joins TRBV27 and TRBJ2-5, with D perhaps matching TRBD1 (5 bases). CDR1 is MNHEY and CDR2 is SMNVEV in the germline V gene (reference sequence). The V and J ends lost 5 bases and 3 bases respectively, with 16 bases between them. CDR3 length: 15 amino acids. The CDR3 DNA reads TGTGCCAGCAGTACACAGGATGCGTTGAAAGAGACCCAGTACTTC. Protein: CASSTQDALKETQYF.

This rearrangement joins TRBV7-9 to TRBJ1-1; tentatively, D is TRBD1 (6 bases). The CDR3 runs to 15 residues. Germline V gives CDR1 SEHNR, CDR2 FQNEAQ (reference sequence). The ends were cut back, 5 bases at V and 6 bases at J, with 19 bases in the middle. The DNA of the CDR3 is TGTGCCAGCAGCGGACAGCGGGGGGCTTGGCCTGAAGCTTTCTTT. It yields the protein CASSGQRGAWPEAFF.

This chain connects TRBV5-6 to TRBJ2-7; 9 nucleotides match TRBD1. In germline, CDR1 is SGHDT, CDR2 YYEEEE. V shed 4 bases and J 3 bases; nucleotides not matched to a gene: 8. This CDR3 comprises 15 residues. As DNA, the CDR3 is TGTGCCAGCAGCACGCCGGGACAGGGATACTACGAGCAGTACTTC. This gives the protein CASSTPGQGYYEQYF.

CDR3 coding DNA: TGTGCCAGTAGCATTGACCTGAACAGAATCGGTGGCTACACCTTC. Protein product: CASSIDLNRIGGYTF. This rearrangement joins TRBV19 to TRBJ1-2, with D uncertain. Deletions cut 6 bases from V and 7 bases from J, with 21 bases between. This CDR3 is 15 amino acids long. Germline values: CDR1 LNHDA, CDR2 SQIVND (reference sequence).

This chain connects TRBV7-9 to TRBJ1-1; 7 nucleotides line up with TRBD1. The length of the CDR3 is 17 residues. The ends lost 3 bases at V and 1 base at J; junction bases unmatched: 11. Germline CDR1 SEHNR, CDR2 FQNEAQ (reference sequence). The CDR3 bases are TGTGCCAGCAGCTTGGGGAGGACAGGCACGTCGAACACTGAAGCTTTCTTT. This translates into CASSLGRTGTSNTEAFF.

The chain uses TRBV7-3 and TRBJ2-3; TRBD1 or TRBD2 may be the D gene (6 bases each). The CDR3 has 18 amino acids. Trimming removed 1 base from V and 2 bases from J, with 19 bases in between. Germline V lookup: CDR1 SGHTA, CDR2 FQGTGA. The CDR3 DNA reads TGTGCCAGCAGCTTAAGTCGGGGGCGGCGACTAACCACAGATACGCAGTATTTT. The encoded protein is CASSLSRGRRLTTDTQYF.

The chain is built from TRBV19 and TRBJ1-1, with D perhaps TRBD1 (5 bases). Trimming took off 5 bases at V and 0 bases at J, with 13 bases between the two ends. The CDR3 has 15 residues. The germline V gene encodes CDR1 LNHDA and CDR2 SQIVND (reference sequence). In nucleotides, the CDR3 is TGTGCCAGTAGTCCTCAGGGCCAAGTGAACACTGAAGCTTTCTTT. Amino acids: CASSPQGQVNTEAFF.

The V and J genes are TRBV20-1 and TRBJ1-6; D perhaps matches TRBD1 (5 bases). Trimming removed 3 bases from V and 7 bases from J, with 22 bases in between. The CDR3 runs 17 residues. CDR1 and CDR2 from the germline V gene are DFQATT and SNEGSKA (reference sequence). CDR3 in DNA: TGCAGTGCTAGTATTAGAAGACAGCCTAGCCTGAATTCACCCCTCCACTTT. Its translation is CSASIRRQPSLNSPLHF.

The CDR3 is CASSLEGAFYGYTF. CDR3 coding DNA: TGTGCCAGCAGCTTGGAGGGGGCGTTTTATGGCTACACCTTC. This chain connects TRBV5-4 to TRBJ1-2; 7 bases match TRBD1. Germline V CDR1 and CDR2: SGHNT, YYREEE (reference sequence). There are 14 residues in the CDR3. The trim removed 0 bases at V and 5 bases at J, leaving 4 bases unmatched.

This chain links TRBV10-3 with TRBJ1-1; a weak D match, TRBD1 (5 bases). V was shortened by 4 bases and J by 4 bases, with 16 bases between the two germline ends. This CDR3 has 15 amino acids. Germline CDR1 and CDR2: ENHRY and SYGVKD. The CDR3 sequence: CAISGGTGGITEAFF. The CDR3 bases are TGTGCCATCAGTGGAGGGACGGGGGGTATCACTGAAGCTTTCTTT.

This chain connects TRBV9 to TRBJ1-2, with D perhaps TRBD1 (6 bases). Trimming left V 0 bases short and J 3 bases short, with 9 bases between. Germline V lookup: CDR1 SGDLS, CDR2 YYNGEE. The CDR3 covers 14 residues. This chain's CDR3 is CASSVDQGYYGYTF. The CDR3 DNA reads as TGTGCCAGCAGCGTAGATCAGGGGTACTATGGCTACACCTTC.

This rearrangement joins TRBV27 to TRBJ2-3; a weak D match, TRBD2 (5 bases). The CDR3 has 16 residues. CDR1 and CDR2 from the germline V gene are MNHEY and SMNVEV (reference sequence). Trimming stripped 8 bases from V and 5 bases from J, with 23 bases between. CDR3 sequence (DNA): TGTGCCAGCTCTTTTCGAGCTAATGGGAGACTAGATACGCAGTATTTT. The encoded protein is CASSFRANGRLDTQYF.

This chain uses TRBV9 with TRBJ1-6; D unresolved. Germline loops: CDR1 SGDLS, CDR2 YYNGEE. The ends were cut back, 0 bases at V and 7 bases at J, with 11 bases in the middle. The CDR3 runs to 15 residues. The chain's CDR3 is CASSVDSTRNSPLHF. In nucleotides, the CDR3 is TGTGCCAGCAGCGTAGATAGTACACGGAATTCACCCCTCCACTTT.

The rearrangement uses TRBV10-3 and TRBJ2-7; 12 bases match TRBD2. CDR3 size: 14 residues. The V segment lost 6 bases and the J segment 5 bases; nucleotides outside the gene matches: 5. Germline loops: CDR1 ENHRY, CDR2 SYGVKD. The CDR3 coding sequence is TGTGCCATCAGCCCGACTAGCGGGAGCAACGAGCAGTACTTC. Protein sequence: CAISPTSGSNEQYF.

The V and J genes are TRBV24-1 and TRBJ1-2, with a possible D match to TRBD1 (5 bases). Deletions cut 5 bases from V and 8 bases from J, with 11 bases between. CDR1 KGHDR and CDR2 SFDVKD come from the germline V gene. This CDR3 has 12 amino acids. Here the CDR3 reads CATSGGKDGYTF. The CDR3 DNA is TGTGCCACCAGTGGGGGCAAGGACGGCTACACCTTC.

This chain uses TRBV19 with TRBJ2-2, with 11 bases matching TRBD2. CDR3 size: 14 residues. Germline loops: CDR1 LNHDA, CDR2 SQIVND (reference sequence). Losses at the gene ends were 6 bases for V and 6 bases for J; bases not matched to a gene: 3. The CDR3 DNA follows: TGTGCCAGTAGAAATAGCGGGGGGGCCGGGGAGCTGTTTTTT. This encodes CASRNSGGAGELFF. The full variable domain, completed using reference TRBV19 and TRBJ2-2, is DGGITQSPKYLFRKEGQNVTLSCEQNLNHDAMYWYRQDPGQGLRLIYYSQIVNDFQKGDIAEGYSVSREKKESFPLTVTSAQKNPTAFYLCASRNSGGAGELFFGEGSRLTVL.

A single count supports this clone. This CDR3 is CASSPSQGTDTQYF. Written as DNA, the CDR3 is TGTGCCAGCAGCCCATCTCAGGGAACAGATACGCAGTATTTT. This chain links TRBV7-9 with TRBJ2-3; a possible D gene is TRBD1 (5 bases). Germline assignment: CDR1 SEHNR and CDR2 FQNEAQ (reference sequence). V was shortened by 5 bases and J by 3 bases, with 12 bases between the two germline ends. The CDR3 loop spans 14 amino acids.

The J gene is TRBJ1-1, the V gene TRBV10-3; 9 positions agree with TRBD1. The length of the CDR3 is 16 residues. Trimming cost V 5 bases and J 6 bases; bases outside gene matches: 13. The germline gives CDR1 ENHRY, CDR2 SYGVKD. CDR3 coding DNA: TGTGCCATCAGTCGAACAGGGGGCGAGAGAGTGTCTGAAGCTTTCTTT. Its translation is CAISRTGGERVSEAFF.

The gene calls are TRBV10-2 and TRBJ1-5; the D gene is possibly TRBD1 (6 bases). The germline V gene has CDR1 WSHSY and CDR2 SAAADI. V lost 6 bases, J lost 0 bases, and 12 bases lay in between. The CDR3 is made up of 15 amino acids. The CDR3 sequence: CASSEDRYSNQPQHF. The CDR3 DNA is TGCGCCAGCAGCGAGGACAGATATAGCAATCAGCCCCAGCATTTT.